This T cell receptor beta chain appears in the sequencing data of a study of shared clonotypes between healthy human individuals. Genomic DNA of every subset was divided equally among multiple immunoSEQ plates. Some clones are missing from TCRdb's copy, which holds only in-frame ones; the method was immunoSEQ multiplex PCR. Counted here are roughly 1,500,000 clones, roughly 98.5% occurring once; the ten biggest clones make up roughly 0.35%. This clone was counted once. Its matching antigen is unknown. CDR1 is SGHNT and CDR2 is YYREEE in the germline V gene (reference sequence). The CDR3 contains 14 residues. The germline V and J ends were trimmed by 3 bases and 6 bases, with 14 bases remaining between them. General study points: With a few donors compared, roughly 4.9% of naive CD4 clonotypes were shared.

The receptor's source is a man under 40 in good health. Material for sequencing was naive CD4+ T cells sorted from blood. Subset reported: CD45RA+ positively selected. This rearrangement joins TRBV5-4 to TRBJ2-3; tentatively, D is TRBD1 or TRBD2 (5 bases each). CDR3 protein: CASSSPRRDDTQYF. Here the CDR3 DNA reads TGTGCCAGCAGCTCCCCCCGTAGGGACGATACGCAGTATTTT.